This TCR beta chain comes out of a study of beta chain features in type 1 diabetes. The CDR3 contains 12 residues. Germline V gives CDR1 SGHRS, CDR2 YFSETQ. Between the trimmed V and J ends, which lost 2 bases and 2 bases, there was a span of 4 bases. All of the isolated RNA was reverse transcribed, so expressed TCRB transcripts were sequenced. The study sequenced naive, central memory and regulatory T cell samples to an average of roughly 3.4 million reads. The repertoire was sequenced with immunoSEQ multiplex PCR; TCRdb's copy has only in-frame clones and lacks some. The sample has 300,000 to 350,000 clones, about 13% seen once. Notes on the study in general: Shortening that was moderate but significant affected the TCRB CDR3s of Type 1 diabetes patients in all four CD4+ subsets.

This clone was seen a handful of times. Its target is not known. The rearrangement uses TRBV5-1 and TRBJ2-5; no clear D gene. The clonotype originates from a woman aged 18-35 years with type 1 diabetes. The specimen was naive CD4+ T cells from blood. The CDR3 nucleotides read TGCGCCAGCAGCTTCGAGCAAGAGACCCAGTACTTC. Its protein is CASSFEQETQYF.